The clone carrying this T cell receptor beta chain came up a few times. Trimming took off 6 bases at V and 4 bases at J, with 10 bases between the two ends. This CDR3 has 13 residues. The data originate from a study of blood T cell repertoires in COVID-19. Study summary: COVID-19 samples, acute and convalescent, were from the United States, Italy and Spain. T cells, B-cell-depleted T cells, or PBMCs supplied cDNA or gDNA.

As processed by the authors: Counts of nucleated cells, estimated from reference gene primer amplification, were obtained. Sequencing used immunoSEQ multiplex PCR; TCRdb keeps in-frame clones, though not all of them. V and J calls and clone size are given by that table; D and trimming were obtained from the DNA. In the table there are about 77,000 clones, 80% of which are singletons. The source is a woman between 65 and 79 years old with acute or convalescent COVID-19. The chain couples TRBV12-3 or TRBV12-4 to TRBJ1-5, with no clear D. Sequenced material: peripheral blood. The CDR3 loop reads CASRLDWNQPQHF. In DNA, the CDR3 is TGTGCCAGCAGGCTGGACTGGAATCAGCCCCAGCATTTT.